This T cell receptor beta chain originates from a study of beta chain features in type 1 diabetes (dated by TCRdb to 2016 to 2019). In the study overall: Mean age, gender distribution, total cell number and subset yield did not differ between patients and healthy donors. A total of about 100,000,000 sorted cells were examined across all samples, and RNA yield correlated strongly with the number of cells per subset. The study compared TCRB repertoires of sorted circulating CD4+ T cell subsets between recently diagnosed type 1 diabetes patients and matched healthy donors. Naive and central memory subsets were obtained from all 30 or so donors, but regulatory and stem cell-like memory subsets were isolated from only 8 patients and roughly 8 healthy donors.

Each donor gave one peripheral blood draw, averaging approximately 120 mL, which was collected into heparinised tubes. A BD FACSAria II and a panel including CD45RO, CCR7, CD25, CD127, CD95 and CD27 were used to sort naive, central memory, regulatory and stem cell-like memory CD4+ T cells. All sorted populations exceeded 95% purity. PBMCs were isolated right away by Lymphoprep density gradient centrifugation and were stained directly, without culture. So that batch effects would be minimized, each experiment stained and sorted samples in pairs, pairing one healthy donor with one patient. All of the isolated RNA was reverse transcribed with the High Capacity cDNA Reverse Transcription Kit, so expressed TCRB transcripts were sequenced. Naive, central memory and regulatory T cell samples underwent deep immunoSEQ sequencing, averaging about 3.57 million total reads per sample. Sorted cells were lysed in RLT buffer and RNA was extracted with DNase-treated RNeasy Micro or Mini kits, depending on cell number. To prevent cross-contamination, every cell subset was processed on its own, while patient and healthy donor samples were processed together. The immunoSEQ multiplex PCR was used to amplify TCRB sequences from cDNA, generating 87-bp fragments that spanned the CDR3 region. The amplicons were sequenced using the Illumina HiSeq platform. As for the authors' bioinformatics: Synthetic template baselines were used to correct PCR bias computationally, reads within Hamming distance 2 were collapsed together, and singletons that could not be merged were discarded. By aligning reads against IMGT, V, D and J genes, CDR3 length, and insertions or deletions at six rearrangement sites were assigned. Within each subset, clonotype counts were normalized to the number of sorted cells before true diversity and Gini coefficients were calculated with the tcR R package. Repertoire sharing was quantified using the overlap coefficient calculated on TCRB nucleotide sequences. TCRdb provides this immuneACCESS table in a form limited to in-frame rearrangements. Some clones are lacking; in checked studies, under half of them reflect an unresolved V gene, and why the rest are absent is not known. The DNA gave D and trimming, while V, J and clone size come from that table. Present in this sample are around 340,000 clones, approximately 9.9% of which were seen just once. The biggest ten clones account for 0.95% to 1.1% of the sample.

According to the germline V gene, CDR1 reads LGHNA and CDR2 reads YSLEER. The CDR3 runs 16 amino acids, cysteine and phenylalanine included. The read is trimmed to its CDR3 DNA, 48 bases read in frame from base 1. Compared with germline, V lacks 0 bases and J lacks 6 bases; bases without a gene match: 7. Summary of the overall study and its limitations: Naive, central memory and regulatory TCRB repertoires appeared to be more similar among patients than among healthy donors. Only small numbers of individuals were included in the HLA sub-analyses, which left unresolved whether HLA type had any influence on TCRB rearrangement. Patients with type 1 diabetes made fewer insertions and deleted more nucleotides at VDJ recombination sites, implying thymic rearrangement abnormalities. In all four CD4+ subsets, TCRB CDR3 length was moderately but significantly shorter in type 1 diabetes patients. Sequencing cDNA rather than genomic DNA could over-represent highly expressing activated cells, although activation and CD3 levels did not differ between groups. PCR might favor shorter templates, but patient and control samples were amplified and corrected together, so any skew would affect both groups equally.

A word on this clone: The antigen it binds to is not known. No base-level quality is on record; no much larger clone is a single base apart.

The chain is assembled from TRBV4-3 and TRBJ2-1; TRBD1 aligns with 8 central bases. The clonotype comes from a man aged 25-40 years with type 1 diabetes. Sequencing was done on a sample of central memory CD4+ T cells from blood. The CDR3 corresponds to CASSQDRTGLSNEQFF. The base sequence is TGCGCCAGCAGCCAAGACAGGACAGGGTTGAGCAATGAGCAGTTCTTC.